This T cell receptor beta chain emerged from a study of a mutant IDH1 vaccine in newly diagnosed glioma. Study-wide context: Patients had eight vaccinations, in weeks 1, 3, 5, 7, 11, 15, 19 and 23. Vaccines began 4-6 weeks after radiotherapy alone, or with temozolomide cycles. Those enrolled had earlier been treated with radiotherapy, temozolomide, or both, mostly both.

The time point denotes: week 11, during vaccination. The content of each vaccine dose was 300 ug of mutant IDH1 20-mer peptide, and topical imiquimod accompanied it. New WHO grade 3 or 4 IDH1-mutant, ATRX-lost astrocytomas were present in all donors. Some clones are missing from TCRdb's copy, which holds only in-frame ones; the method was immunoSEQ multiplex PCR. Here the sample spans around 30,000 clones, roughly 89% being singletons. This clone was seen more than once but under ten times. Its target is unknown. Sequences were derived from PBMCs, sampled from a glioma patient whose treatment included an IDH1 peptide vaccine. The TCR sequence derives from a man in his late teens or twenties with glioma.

CDR3 amino acids: CAWRPKWEDYGYTF. CDR3 in DNA: TGTGCCTGGAGGCCCAAGTGGGAGGACTATGGCTACACCTTC. The V call is TRBV30, the J call TRBJ1-2, with no clear D. Per the germline V gene, CDR1 is GTSNPN and CDR2 is SVGIG (reference sequence). Trimming cost V 3 bases and J 3 bases, with 14 bases left between them. The CDR3 loop spans 14 amino acids.